This record concerns one TCR beta chain sequence. The data derive from a study of blood T cell repertoires in COVID-19. Overall study: Italy, Spain and the United States were the sources of the convalescent and acute COVID-19 samples. PBMCs, B-cell-depleted T cells, or T cells were the source of the cDNA or gDNA that made up the material.

Original methodology: For nucleated cells, counts were estimated from reference gene primer amplification. The repertoire was sequenced with immunoSEQ multiplex PCR; TCRdb's copy has only in-frame clones and lacks some. That table is the source of V, J and clone size, and D and trimming were worked out from the DNA. The sample lists tens of thousands of clones; more than 75% were seen once. Sequencing was carried out using peripheral blood. The sequence was collected from a human donor in a cohort sampled during active COVID-19.

Here the CDR3 reads CASSLAGTGGRYEQYF. CDR3 nucleotides: TGTGCCAGCAGCTTGGCTGGGACAGGGGGCAGGTACGAGCAGTACTTC. V gene TRBV5-6 combines with J gene TRBJ2-7; TRBD1 agrees at 12 bases. The V gene end was trimmed by 0 bases and the J gene end by 4 bases; junction bases not matched to a gene: 5. The CDR3 totals 16 residues. CDR1 SGHDT and CDR2 YYEEEE come from the germline V gene.